This T cell receptor (beta chain) is from a study of shared clonotypes between healthy human individuals. Study-level information: Two female and a few male donors aged 18 to 49 were enrolled.

The assay was carried out at the deep level. Using immunoSEQ multiplex PCR, the repertoire was profiled, and TCRdb retains in-frame clones only, with some absent. The data show a few million clones, 85% to 95% seen once. Study observations and caveats: With a few donors compared, roughly 5% of naive CD4 clonotypes were shared. Shared clonotypes across all four donors exceeded non-shared ones in generation probability.

CDR3 length: 14 amino acids. V gave up 4 bases and J gave up 1 base, with 13 bases separating them. Germline CDR1 reads SQVTM; CDR2 reads ANQGSEA. This clone was counted once. What it binds is unknown. What was sequenced was naive CD4+ T cells sorted from blood. The subset here: CD45RA+ positively selected. This clonotype originated in a man younger than 35 in good health. This chain connects TRBV29-1 to TRBJ2-5; TRBD1 might be the D (5 bases). CDR3 DNA sequence: TGCAGCGTTGGACAGCTCAGTTTCCAAGAGACCCAGTACTTC. It encodes CSVGQLSFQETQYF.